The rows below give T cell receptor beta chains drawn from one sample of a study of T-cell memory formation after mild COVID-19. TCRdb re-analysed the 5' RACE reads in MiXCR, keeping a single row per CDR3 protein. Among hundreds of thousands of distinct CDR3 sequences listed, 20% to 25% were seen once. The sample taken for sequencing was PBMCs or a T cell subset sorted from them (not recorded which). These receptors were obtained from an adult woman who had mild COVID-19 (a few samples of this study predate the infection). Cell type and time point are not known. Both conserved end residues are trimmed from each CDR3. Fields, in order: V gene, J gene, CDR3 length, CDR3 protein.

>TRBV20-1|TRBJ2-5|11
SARTVEGETQY
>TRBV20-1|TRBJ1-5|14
SASKGTIPGDQPQH
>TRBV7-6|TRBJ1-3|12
ASSFQGAGNTIY
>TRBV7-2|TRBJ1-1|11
ASSPGLGTEAF
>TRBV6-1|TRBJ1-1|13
ASSEGDGGVTEAF
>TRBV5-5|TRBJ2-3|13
VSRQGLGDVNAQY
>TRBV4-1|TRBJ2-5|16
ASSRPGQAIPGGETQY
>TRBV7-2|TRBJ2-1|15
ASSGTTSGRANTEQF
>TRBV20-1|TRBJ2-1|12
SARARGIPNEQF
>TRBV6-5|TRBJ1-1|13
ASSFVPREPTEAF
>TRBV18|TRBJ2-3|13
ASSPGQVRTDTQY
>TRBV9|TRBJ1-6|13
ASSVETGGLSPLH
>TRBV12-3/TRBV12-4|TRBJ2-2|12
ASSLEGTEKELF
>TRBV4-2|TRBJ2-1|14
ASSQDVAAFYNEQF
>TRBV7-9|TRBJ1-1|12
ASRSNREGPEAF
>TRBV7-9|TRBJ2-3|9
ASTGADTQY
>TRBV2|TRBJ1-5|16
ASSESFTGELFRQPQH
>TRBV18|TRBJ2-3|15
ASSQTERGAHTDTQY
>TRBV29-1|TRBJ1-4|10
SVTGTNEKLF
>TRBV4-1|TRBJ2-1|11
ASSQGRGNEQF
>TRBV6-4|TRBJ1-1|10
ASSDGGVRAF
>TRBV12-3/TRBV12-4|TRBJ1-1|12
ASSIGTRSAEAF
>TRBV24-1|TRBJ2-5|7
ATSETQY
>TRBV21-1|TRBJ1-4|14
ASSKGSGAANEKLF
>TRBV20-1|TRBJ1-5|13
SASLQGAGNQPQH
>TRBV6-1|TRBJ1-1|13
ASSQGGSINTEAF
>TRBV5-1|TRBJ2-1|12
ASSLGGVRYEQF
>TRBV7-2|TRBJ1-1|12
ASSLDPGVTEAF
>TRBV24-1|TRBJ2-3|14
ATSESSGRTTDTQY
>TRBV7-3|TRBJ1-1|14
ASSSLYERGGTEAF
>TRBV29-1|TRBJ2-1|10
SGRRQGREQF
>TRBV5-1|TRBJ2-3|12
ASSYGGATDTQY
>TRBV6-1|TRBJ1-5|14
AIRGTGTPGGQPQH
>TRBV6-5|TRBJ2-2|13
ASSYFVGGTGELF
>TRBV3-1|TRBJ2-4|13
ASSHPSGGKNIQY
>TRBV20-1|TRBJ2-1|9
SATERYEQF
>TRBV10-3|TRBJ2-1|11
AISEFQGNEQF
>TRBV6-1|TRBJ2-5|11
ASSTTSSQTQY
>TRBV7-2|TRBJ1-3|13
ASSLALGSGNTIY
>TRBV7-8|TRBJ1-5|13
ASSLGGFGDQPQH
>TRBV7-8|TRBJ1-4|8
ASSSRKLF
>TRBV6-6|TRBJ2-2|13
ASSRTELNTGELF
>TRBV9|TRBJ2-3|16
ASSVGGGLAGFTDTQY
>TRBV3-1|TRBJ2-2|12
ASSQDLSYGELF
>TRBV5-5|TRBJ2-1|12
ASSGQGTYNEQF
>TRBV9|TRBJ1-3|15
ASSLLAGLMVGNTIY
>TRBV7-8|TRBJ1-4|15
ASSLRASGQDFGKLF
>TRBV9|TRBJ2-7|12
ASSVDTGTYEQY
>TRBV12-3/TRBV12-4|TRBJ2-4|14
ASSLALGTTENIQY
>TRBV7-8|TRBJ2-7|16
ASSSYGAGRLRSYEQY
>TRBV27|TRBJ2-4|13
ASSWGHQAKNIQY
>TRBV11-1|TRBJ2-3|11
ASSPHSLDTQY
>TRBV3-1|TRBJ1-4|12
ASSQHGQNEKLF
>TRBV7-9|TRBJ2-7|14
ASSLVGRQGLNEQY
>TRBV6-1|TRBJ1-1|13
ASSAVGGANTEAF
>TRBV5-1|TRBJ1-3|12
ASSPQDSGNTIY
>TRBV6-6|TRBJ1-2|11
ASSPPGQGGYT
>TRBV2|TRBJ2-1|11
ASRRDLPNEQF
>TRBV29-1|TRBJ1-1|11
SVAFATYTEAF